This paragraph reports one TCR beta chain. The data stem from a study of technical replicates of blood from a handful of donors. Sequenced by immunoSEQ multiplex PCR; TCRdb stores in-frame clones only, minus some. The sample yields about 70,000 clones, 95% to 97% seen once. Losses at the gene ends were 4 bases for V and 3 bases for J; bases not matched to a gene: 7. Germline V gene sequence: CDR1 PRHDT, CDR2 FYEKMQ (reference sequence). The CDR3 extends over 16 amino acids. Material: T cells isolated from PBMCs. This TCR came from a human donor in good health. The rearrangement joins TRBV13 to TRBJ2-1; 9 bases are shared with TRBD1. Written as DNA, the CDR3 is TGTGCCAGCAGCTCCTACGGGACAGGGAGCTACAATGAGCAGTTCTTC. Translating gives CASSSYGTGSYNEQFF. The full variable domain, completed using reference TRBV13 and TRBJ2-1, is AAGVIQSPRHLIKEKRETATLKCYPIPRHDTVYWYQQGPGQDPQFLISFYEKMQSDKGSIPDRFSAQQFSDYHSELNMSSLELGDSALYFCASSSYGTGSYNEQFFGPGTRLTVL.